The entry below describes one T cell receptor beta chain. This sample was included in a study of blood T cell repertoires in COVID-19. Study-level background: T cells, B-cell-depleted T cells, or PBMCs provided the cDNA or gDNA that served as material.

This CDR3 spans 15 amino acids. CDR1 is MNHEY and CDR2 is SVGEGT in the germline V gene. The junction had 8 bases not matched to a gene; V was cut back by 5 bases and J by 2 bases. Per the authors' pipeline: Scientists estimated how many nucleated cells there were by amplifying reference gene primers. Using immunoSEQ multiplex PCR, the repertoire was profiled, and TCRdb retains in-frame clones only, with some absent. Clone size and V and J calls were adopted from that table, with D and trimming inferred from the DNA. This repertoire shows 140,000 to 150,000 clones, 70% to 90% found once; its top ten account for about 2.6%.

This TCR was sampled from a human donor with acute or convalescent COVID-19. The donor label of this sample is uncertain. The sequenced sample was peripheral blood. The J gene is TRBJ1-2, the V gene TRBV6-2 or TRBV6-3; 7 nucleotides match TRBD1. The CDR3 is CASSAGTAQNYGYTF. CDR3 in DNA: TGTGCCAGCAGTGCCGGGACAGCGCAAAACTATGGCTACACCTTC.